This is a list of T cell receptor beta chains from one sample in a study of blood T cell repertoires in COVID-19. TCRdb's copy holds only in-frame clones and misses some; the assay was immunoSEQ multiplex PCR. The sample lists around 300,000 clones; roughly 80% were seen once. Sequencing was carried out using peripheral blood. The receptors were gathered from a woman between 50 and 59 years old who had recovered from COVID-19. CDR3s include the opening cysteine and the closing phenylalanine or tryptophan. D genes are given only for firm matches. Some rows have no size entry. The others give once, few or many, or a class for an expanded clone.

CDR3aa,CDR3nt,d_gene,j_gene,abundance,v_gene
CASSPLAREETQYF,TGTGCCAGCAGCCCCCTAGCGCGGGAAGAGACCCAGTACTTC,-,TRBJ2-5,-,TRBV14
CASRTWDTEAFF,TGTGCCAGCCGGACTTGGGACACTGAAGCTTTCTTT,-,TRBJ1-1,-,TRBV28
CASRPGTGGPYEQYF,TGTGCCAGCAGACCCGGGACAGGGGGTCCCTACGAGCAGTACTTC,TRBD1,TRBJ2-7,-,TRBV5-8
CATPPETGIGGNQPQHF,TGTGCCACCCCCCCGGAGACAGGGATCGGGGGCAATCAGCCCCAGCATTTT,TRBD1,TRBJ1-5,-,TRBV10-3
CASSLGGLSDTEAFF,TGTGCCAGCAGTTTAGGGGGACTTAGCGACACTGAAGCTTTCTTT,-,TRBJ1-1,-,TRBV28
CASSPRGGGGTDTQYF,TGCGCCAGCAGCCCCCGGGGCGGGGGTGGGACAGATACGCAGTATTTT,TRBD2,TRBJ2-3,-,TRBV4-3
CASSYWGLAASYNEQFF,TGTGCCAGCAGTTACTGGGGACTAGCGGCCTCCTACAATGAGCAGTTCTTC,TRBD2,TRBJ2-1,many,TRBV6-2/TRBV6-3
CASSLGSGNHQETQYF,TGTGCCAGCAGCTTAGGGTCCGGGAACCATCAAGAGACCCAGTACTTC,-,TRBJ2-5,-,TRBV7-9
CASSQGAYRDYNEQFF,TGTGCCAGCAGCCAAGGTGCGTACAGGGACTACAATGAGCAGTTCTTC,-,TRBJ2-1,-,TRBV6-2/TRBV6-3
CASSQPGGMETQYF,TGTGCCAGCAGCCAACCAGGGGGAATGGAGACCCAGTACTTC,TRBD1,TRBJ2-5,-,TRBV3-1/TRBV3-2
CASSLQGYEQYF,TGTGCCAGCAGTTTACAGGGGTACGAGCAGTACTTC,-,TRBJ2-7,-,TRBV12-3/TRBV12-4
CASSSRSETGKGYTF,TGTGCCAGCAGCTCCCGGAGTGAGACAGGGAAGGGCTACACCTTC,TRBD1,TRBJ1-2,-,TRBV7-2
CASSPTGAPVYEQYF,TGTGCCAGCTCACCGACAGGGGCCCCAGTCTACGAGCAGTACTTC,TRBD1,TRBJ2-7,-,TRBV18
CASSPGQGGDNEQFF,TGTGCCAGCAGTCCGGGACAGGGAGGCGACAATGAGCAGTTCTTC,TRBD1,TRBJ2-1,-,TRBV6-6
CASSLDRGPYEQYF,TGTGCCAGCAGTTTGGACAGGGGTCCCTACGAGCAGTACTTC,TRBD1,TRBJ2-7,-,TRBV27
CASKSTGRDTDTQYF,TGCGCCAGCAAATCAACAGGGAGGGACACAGATACGCAGTATTTT,-,TRBJ2-3,-,TRBV4-1
CASSLRGFGRLDTDTQYF,TGTGCCAGCAGTCTAAGGGGGTTCGGCAGGCTAGACACAGATACGCAGTATTTT,-,TRBJ2-3,few,TRBV28